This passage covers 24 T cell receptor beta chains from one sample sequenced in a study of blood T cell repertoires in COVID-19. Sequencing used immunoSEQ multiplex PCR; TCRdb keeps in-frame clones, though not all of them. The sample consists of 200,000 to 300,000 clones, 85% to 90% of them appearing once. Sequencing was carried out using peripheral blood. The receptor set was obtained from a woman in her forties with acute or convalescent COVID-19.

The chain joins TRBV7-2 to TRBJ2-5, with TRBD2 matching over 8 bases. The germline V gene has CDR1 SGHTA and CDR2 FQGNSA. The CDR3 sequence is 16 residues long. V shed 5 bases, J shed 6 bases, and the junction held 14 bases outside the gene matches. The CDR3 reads CASSEPGGPVRKTQYF. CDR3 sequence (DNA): TGTGCCAGCAGCGAGCCGGGGGGGCCCGTTAGGAAGACCCAGTACTTC.

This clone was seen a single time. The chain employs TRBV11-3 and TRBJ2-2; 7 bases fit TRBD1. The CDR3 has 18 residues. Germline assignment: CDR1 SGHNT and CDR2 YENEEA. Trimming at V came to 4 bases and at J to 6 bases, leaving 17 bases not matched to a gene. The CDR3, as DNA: TGTGCCAGCAGCTCCCGATTTATGGACACAGGGGCGGCCGGGGAGCTGTTTTTT. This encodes CASSSRFMDTGAAGELFF.

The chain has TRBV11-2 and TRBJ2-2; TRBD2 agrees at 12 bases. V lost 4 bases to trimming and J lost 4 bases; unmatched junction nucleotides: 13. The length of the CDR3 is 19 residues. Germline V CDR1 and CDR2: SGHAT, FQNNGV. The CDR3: CASSSTYDLAGGPTGELFF. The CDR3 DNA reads TGTGCCAGCAGCTCAACATATGATCTAGCGGGGGGGCCCACCGGGGAGCTGTTTTTT.

CDR3 sequence reads: CASSLRGTGSSNQPQHF. In nucleotides, the CDR3 is TGTGCCAGCAGCTTAAGGGGGACAGGGTCTAGCAATCAGCCCCAGCATTTT. The chain links TRBV7-6 to TRBJ1-5; 9 nucleotides agree with TRBD1. The V and J ends lost 2 bases and 0 bases, in that order; junction bases with no gene match: 5. The CDR3 runs to 17 residues. Looked up from germline, CDR1 is SGHVS and CDR2 is FNYEAQ.

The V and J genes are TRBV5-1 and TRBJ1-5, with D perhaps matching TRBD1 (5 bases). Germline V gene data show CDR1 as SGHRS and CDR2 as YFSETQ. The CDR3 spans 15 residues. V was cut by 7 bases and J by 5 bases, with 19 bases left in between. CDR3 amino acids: CASRASGTEDQPQHF. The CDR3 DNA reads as TGCGCCAGCCGCGCGAGCGGGACGGAAGATCAGCCCCAGCATTTT.

The CDR3 is CASSSGQGAPGISEQYV. The DNA of the CDR3 is TGTGCCAGCAGCTCGGGACAGGGGGCGCCGGGAATCTCCGAGCAGTACGTC. The rearrangement links TRBV5-6 to TRBJ2-7; 12 bases map to TRBD1. Germline V lookup: CDR1 SGHDT, CDR2 YYEEEE. J lost 6 bases, V lost 3 bases, and 13 bases had no gene match. The CDR3 is 17 amino acids.

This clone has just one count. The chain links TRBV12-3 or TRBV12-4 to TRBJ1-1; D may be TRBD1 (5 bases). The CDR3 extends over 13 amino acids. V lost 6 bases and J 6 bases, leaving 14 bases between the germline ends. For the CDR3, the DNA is TGTGCCAGCAGGCCGGGGGGGTGGGCTGAAGCTTTCTTT. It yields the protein CASRPGGWAEAFF.

CDR3 bases: TGTGCCAGCAGTACCCCGGACAGGTCCGTGGGCTACACCTTC. It yields the protein CASSTPDRSVGYTF. The genes are TRBV27 and TRBJ1-2, with 7 nucleotides matching TRBD1. The CDR3 is 14 amino acids. Germline V gene lookup returns CDR1 MNHEY and CDR2 SMNVEV (reference sequence). Unmatched junction bases numbered 11, after V lost 5 bases and J lost 8 bases.

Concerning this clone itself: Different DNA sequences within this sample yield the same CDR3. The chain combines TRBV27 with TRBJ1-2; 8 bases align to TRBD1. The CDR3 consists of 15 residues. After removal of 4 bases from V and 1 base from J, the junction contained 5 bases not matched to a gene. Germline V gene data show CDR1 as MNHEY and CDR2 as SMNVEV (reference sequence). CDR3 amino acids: CASSSPGQGNYGYTF. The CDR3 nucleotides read TGTGCCAGCAGTTCCCCTGGACAGGGTAACTATGGCTACACCTTC.

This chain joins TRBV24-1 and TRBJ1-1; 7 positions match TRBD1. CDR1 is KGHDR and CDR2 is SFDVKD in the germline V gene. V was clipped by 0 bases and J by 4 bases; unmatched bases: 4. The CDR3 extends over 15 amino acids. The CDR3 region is CATSDLTGEATEAFF. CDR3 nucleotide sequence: TGTGCCACCAGTGATTTGACAGGGGAGGCCACTGAAGCTTTCTTT.

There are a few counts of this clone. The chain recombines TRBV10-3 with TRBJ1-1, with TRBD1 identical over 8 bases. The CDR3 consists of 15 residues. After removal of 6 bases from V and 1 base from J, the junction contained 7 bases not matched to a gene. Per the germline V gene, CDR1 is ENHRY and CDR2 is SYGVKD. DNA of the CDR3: TGTGCCATCAGGATGACAGGGGAGGGGAACACTGAAGCTTTCTTT. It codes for CAIRMTGEGNTEAFF.

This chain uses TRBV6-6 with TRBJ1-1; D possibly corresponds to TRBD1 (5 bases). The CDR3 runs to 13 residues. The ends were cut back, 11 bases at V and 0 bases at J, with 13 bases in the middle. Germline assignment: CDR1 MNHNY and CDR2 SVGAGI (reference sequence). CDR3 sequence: CAGSTDLNTEAFF. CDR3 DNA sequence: TGTGCCGGCTCGACAGATCTGAACACTGAAGCTTTCTTT.

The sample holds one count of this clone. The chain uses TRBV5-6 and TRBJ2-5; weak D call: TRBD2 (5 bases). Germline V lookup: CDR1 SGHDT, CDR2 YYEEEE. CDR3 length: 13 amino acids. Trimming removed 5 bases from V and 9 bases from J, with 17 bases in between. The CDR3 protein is CASSVGPAGAQYF. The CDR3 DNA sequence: TGTGCCAGCAGTGTTGGCCCCGCCGGGGCCCAGTACTTC.

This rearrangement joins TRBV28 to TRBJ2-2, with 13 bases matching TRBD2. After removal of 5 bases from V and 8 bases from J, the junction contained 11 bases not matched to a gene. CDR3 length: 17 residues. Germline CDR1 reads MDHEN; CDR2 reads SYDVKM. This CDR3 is CASSPGTSGAPGGELFF. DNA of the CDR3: TGTGCCAGCAGTCCAGGGACTAGCGGGGCGCCCGGGGGGGAGCTGTTTTTT.

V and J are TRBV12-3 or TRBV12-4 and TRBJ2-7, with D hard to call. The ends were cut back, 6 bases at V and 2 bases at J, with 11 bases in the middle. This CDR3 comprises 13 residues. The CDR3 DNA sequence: TGTGCCAGCAGGATCGACACCACCTACGAGCAGTACGTC. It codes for CASRIDTTYEQYV.

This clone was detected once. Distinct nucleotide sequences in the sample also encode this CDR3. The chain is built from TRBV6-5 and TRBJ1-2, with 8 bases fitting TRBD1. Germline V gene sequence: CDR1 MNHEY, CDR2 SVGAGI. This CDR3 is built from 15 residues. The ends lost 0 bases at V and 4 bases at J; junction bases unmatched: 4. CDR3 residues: CASSYSSGGGYGYTF. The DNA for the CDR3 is TGTGCCAGCAGTTACTCCTCAGGGGGCGGCTATGGCTACACCTTC.

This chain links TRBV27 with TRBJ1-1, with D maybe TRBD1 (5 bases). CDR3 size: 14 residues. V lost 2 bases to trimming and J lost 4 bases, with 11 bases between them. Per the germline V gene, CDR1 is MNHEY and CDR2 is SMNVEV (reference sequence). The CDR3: CASSLGGGRTEAFF. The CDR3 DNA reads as TGTGCCAGCAGTTTAGGGGGAGGACGCACTGAAGCTTTCTTT.

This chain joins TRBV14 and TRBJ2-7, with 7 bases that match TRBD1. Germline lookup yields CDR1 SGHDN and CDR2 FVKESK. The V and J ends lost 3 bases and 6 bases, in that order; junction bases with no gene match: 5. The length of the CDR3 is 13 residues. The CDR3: CASSHVTGAEQYV. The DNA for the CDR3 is TGTGCCAGCAGCCATGTCACAGGGGCCGAGCAGTACGTC.

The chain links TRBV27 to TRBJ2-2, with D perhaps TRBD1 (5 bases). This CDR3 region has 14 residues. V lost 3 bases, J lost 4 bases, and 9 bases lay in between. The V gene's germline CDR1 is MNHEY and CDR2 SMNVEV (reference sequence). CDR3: CASSFPGPTGELFF. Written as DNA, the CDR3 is TGTGCCAGCAGTTTTCCAGGGCCCACCGGGGAGCTGTTTTTT.

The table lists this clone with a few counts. The CDR3: CAWSVLRHLNTEAFF. For the CDR3, the DNA is TGTGCCTGGAGTGTACTTCGTCACCTGAACACTGAAGCTTTCTTT. This sequence joins TRBV30 and TRBJ1-1; D is unresolved. Germline loops: CDR1 GTSNPN, CDR2 SVGIG (reference sequence). Trimming pared 0 bases from V and 0 bases from J, leaving 11 bases between. This CDR3 has 15 residues.

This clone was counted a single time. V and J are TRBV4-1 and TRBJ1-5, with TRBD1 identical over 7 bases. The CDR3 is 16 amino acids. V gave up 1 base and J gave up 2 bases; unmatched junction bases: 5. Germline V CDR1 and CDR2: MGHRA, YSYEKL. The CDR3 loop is CASSQVQGVRNQPQHF. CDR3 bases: TGCGCCAGCAGCCAAGTCCAGGGGGTTCGCAATCAGCCCCAGCATTTT.

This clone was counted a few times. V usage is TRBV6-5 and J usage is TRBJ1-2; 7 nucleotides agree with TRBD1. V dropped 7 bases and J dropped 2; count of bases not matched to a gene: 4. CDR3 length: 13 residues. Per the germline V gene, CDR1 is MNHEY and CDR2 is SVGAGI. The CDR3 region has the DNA TGTGCCAGCAACATGGGACAGAACTATGGCTACACCTTC. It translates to CASNMGQNYGYTF.

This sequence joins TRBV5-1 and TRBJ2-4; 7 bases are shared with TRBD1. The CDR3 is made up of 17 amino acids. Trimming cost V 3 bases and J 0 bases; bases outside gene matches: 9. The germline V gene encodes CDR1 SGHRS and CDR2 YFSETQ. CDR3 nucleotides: TGCGCCAGCAGCTGGGACCTCAGGGGGATAGCCAAAAACATTCAGTACTTC. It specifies CASSWDLRGIAKNIQYF.

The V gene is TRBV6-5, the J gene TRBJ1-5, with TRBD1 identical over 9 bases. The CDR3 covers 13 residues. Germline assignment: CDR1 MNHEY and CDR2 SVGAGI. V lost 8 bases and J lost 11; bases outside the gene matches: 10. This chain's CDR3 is CASLQGAAGAQHF. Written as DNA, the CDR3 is TGTGCCAGCTTACAGGGGGCGGCAGGGGCCCAGCATTTT.